This record looks at one T cell receptor beta chain sequence and its context. Its antigen remains unknown. This entry comes from a study of vaccination and CD4 T cells after COVID-19. Study details: The convalescents included six males and four females, and among them two were Hispanic while seven were Caucasian.

The CDR3 length is 13 residues. Germline loops: CDR1 SGHTA, CDR2 FQGNSA. V lost 5 bases and J lost 5, with 12 bases in between. Once obtained from cultured CD4+ T cells, the DNA was sequenced using the Oncomine TCR Beta short-read assay. TCRdb fed the PCR reads into MiXCR, producing one record per CDR3 protein. The data contain 7,600 or so distinct CDR3 sequences, less than 75% of them singletons. Treatment given: roughly nine-day PBMC culture with coronavirus spike peptide pools or control peptides (ViraFEST assay). The chain carries TRBV7-2 and TRBJ1-1; tentatively, D is TRBD1 (5 bases). This TCR derives from a human donor who had recovered from COVID-19. Material: CD4+ T cells from blood, cultured in vitro. The CDR3 nucleotides are TGTGCCAGCAGCACCTCGGAGGGGACTGAAGCTTTCTTT. Translated, it gives CASSTSEGTEAFF. The entire variable domain, with the rest obtained from reference TRBV7-2 and TRBJ1-1, is as follows: GAGVSQSPSNKVTEKGKDVELRCDPISGHTALYWYRQSLGQGLEFLIYFQGNSAPDKSGLPSDRFSAERTGGSVSTLTIQRTQQEDSAVYLCASSTSEGTEAFFGQGTRLTVV.